The present TCR beta chain was sequenced within a study of cytomegalovirus exposure and HLA in healthy donors. Study-level findings and limits: It was about 150 TCR beta chains that were listed as cytomegalovirus-associated.

PCR was performed using 60 Vbeta and 13 Jbeta primers. Profiled with immunoSEQ multiplex PCR; TCRdb holds only in-frame clones, not every one. Altogether about 170,000 clones are present, over 60% being singletons, with the ten largest covering 0.85% to 1%. This clone was recorded a few times. As yet, its antigen is unknown. The receptor was isolated from a woman aged 45-60 years in good health and CMV-seropositive. Sequenced material: PBMCs.

This chain's CDR3 is CASTKTSGTDTQYF. DNA for the CDR3: TGCGCCAGCACCAAGACTAGCGGGACAGATACGCAGTATTTT. The chain combines TRBV5-1 with TRBJ2-3; TRBD2 matches at 10 bases. CDR1 is SGHRS and CDR2 is YFSETQ in the germline V gene. This CDR3 contains 14 residues. V was clipped by 6 bases and J by 3 bases; unmatched bases: 4. The entire variable domain, with the rest obtained from reference TRBV5-1 and TRBJ2-3, is as follows: KAGVTQTPRYLIKTRGQQVTLSCSPISGHRSVSWYQQTPGQGLQFLFEYFSETQRNKGNFPGRFSGRQFSNSRSEMNVSTLELGDSALYLCASTKTSGTDTQYFGPGTRLTVL.